The rows below give T cell receptor beta chains drawn from one sample of a study of T cells in Graves' hyperthyroidism and ophthalmopathy. A single record per CDR3 protein comes from TCRdb applying MiXCR to the multiplex PCR reads. Here the sample spans approximately 710,000 distinct CDR3 sequences, 15% to 20% being singletons. Sequenced material: blood. These receptors originate from a man over 45 with Graves' hyperthyroidism. CDR3s include the opening cysteine and the closing phenylalanine or tryptophan. D genes are given only for firm matches. Clone size is given for some rows only: seen once, a few or many times, or a class if the clone is expanded.

TRBV2,.,many,TRBJ1-1,CASGRDLNTEAFF,TGTGCCAGCGGCAGGGATCTGAACACTGAAGCTTTCTTT
TRBV20-1,.,many,TRBJ1-1,CSARDTTATGAFF,TGCAGTGCTAGAGATACGACCGCTACTGGAGCTTTCTTT
TRBV2,TRBD1,many,TRBJ2-7,CASSDNGAGGSYEQYF,TGTGCCAGCAGTGATAATGGCGCAGGGGGCTCCTACGAGCAGTACTTC
TRBV20-1,.,.,TRBJ1-2,CSARGGVNYGYTF,TGCAGTGCTAGAGGCGGGGTGAACTATGGCTACACCTTC
TRBV2,TRBD1,few,TRBJ1-5,CASRGTGVIQPQHF,TGTGCCAGCAGAGGGACAGGGGTAATTCAGCCCCAGCATTTT
TRBV10-3,.,.,TRBJ1-2,CAVSRGLSGYTF,TGTGCCGTCTCTCGGGGGTTAAGCGGCTACACCTTC
TRBV2,.,many,TRBJ1-1,CASRGRTEGTEAFF,TGTGCCAGCAGGGGAAGGACGGAGGGGACTGAAGCTTTCTTT
TRBV20-1,TRBD1,.,TRBJ2-1,CSAPPQGANNEQFF,TGCAGTGCGCCCCCACAGGGGGCAAACAATGAGCAGTTCTTC
TRBV11-2,.,few,TRBJ2-5,CASSKAPWETQYF,TGTGCCAGCAGCAAAGCCCCTTGGGAGACCCAGTACTTC
TRBV3-1,TRBD1,few,TRBJ2-2,CASSQPGQAYTGELFF,TGTGCCAGCAGCCAACCGGGACAGGCCTACACCGGGGAGCTGTTTTTT
TRBV7-9,.,.,TRBJ2-3,CASGLAPDTQYF,TGTGCCAGTGGGCTAGCTCCAGATACGCAGTATTTT
TRBV11-3,.,many,TRBJ2-1,CASSLHGAELNEQFF,TGTGCCAGCAGCTTACATGGAGCGGAACTCAATGAGCAGTTCTTC
TRBV5-1,.,many,TRBJ2-1,CASSLDGSSYNEQFF,TGTGCCAGCAGCTTGGACGGGAGCTCCTACAATGAGCAGTTCTTC
TRBV28,.,many,TRBJ2-7,CASRKRALSYEQYF,TGTGCCAGCAGAAAGCGGGCCCTGTCCTACGAGCAGTACTTC
TRBV19,.,.,TRBJ1-4,CASTDRPLAANEKLFF,TGTGCCAGTACGGACAGACCCCTTGCAGCTAATGAAAAACTGTTTTTT
TRBV6-1,.,few,TRBJ2-7,CASSDLSGASYEQYF,TGTGCCAGCAGTGATTTGAGCGGAGCTTCCTACGAGCAGTACTTC
TRBV20-1,TRBD2,.,TRBJ2-2,CSARLAESWTGELFF,TGCAGTGCCCGGCTAGCGGAGTCGTGGACCGGGGAGCTGTTTTTT
TRBV2,TRBD2,many,TRBJ2-5,CASSETAGGHETQYF,TGTGCCAGCAGTGAAACGGCGGGAGGGCACGAGACCCAGTACTTC
TRBV20-1,.,.,TRBJ2-7,CSASGDAWRGSDEQYF,TGCAGTGCTAGCGGGGACGCCTGGAGGGGTTCCGACGAGCAGTACTTC
TRBV6-1,TRBD1,few,TRBJ2-3,CASSAQGQGVGDTQYF,TGTGCCAGCAGTGCACAAGGACAGGGGGTTGGAGATACGCAGTATTTT
TRBV7-3,.,many,TRBJ2-1,CAFTYNEQFF,TGTGCCTTCACCTACAATGAGCAGTTCTTC
TRBV4-1,.,few,TRBJ1-1,CASSQRTRNTEAFF,TGCGCCAGCAGCCAGCGGACCAGGAACACTGAAGCTTTCTTT
TRBV28,TRBD2,many,TRBJ2-1,CASSGPLLAGGSDEQFF,TGTGCCAGCAGTGGCCCTCTTCTGGCGGGAGGATCGGATGAGCAGTTCTTC